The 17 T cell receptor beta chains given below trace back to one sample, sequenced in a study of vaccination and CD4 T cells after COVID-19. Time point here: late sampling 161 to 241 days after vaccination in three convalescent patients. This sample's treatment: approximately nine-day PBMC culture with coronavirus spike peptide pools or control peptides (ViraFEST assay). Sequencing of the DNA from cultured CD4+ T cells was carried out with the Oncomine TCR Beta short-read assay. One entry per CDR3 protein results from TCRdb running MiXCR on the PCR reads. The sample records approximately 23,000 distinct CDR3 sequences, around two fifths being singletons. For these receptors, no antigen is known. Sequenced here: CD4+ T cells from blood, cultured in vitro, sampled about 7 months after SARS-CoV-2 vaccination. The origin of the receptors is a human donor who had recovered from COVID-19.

The CDR3 DNA reads TGCAGTGCTTACCCGGGACAGGGGCAAGAGACCCAGTACTTC. This translates into CSAYPGQGQETQYF. The V and J genes are TRBV20-1 and TRBJ2-5, with TRBD1 matching over 10 bases. CDR1 DFQATT and CDR2 SNEGSKA come from the germline V gene (reference sequence). The J segment lost 2 bases and the V segment lost 5 bases, leaving 5 bases of the junction unmatched. CDR3 length: 14 residues.

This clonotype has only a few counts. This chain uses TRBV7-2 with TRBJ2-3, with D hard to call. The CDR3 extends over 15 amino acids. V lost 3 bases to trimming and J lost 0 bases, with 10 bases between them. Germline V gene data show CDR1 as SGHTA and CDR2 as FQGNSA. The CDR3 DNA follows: TGTGCCAGCAGCTTTAGAAGGGAAAGCACAGATACGCAGTATTTT. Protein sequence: CASSFRRESTDTQYF.

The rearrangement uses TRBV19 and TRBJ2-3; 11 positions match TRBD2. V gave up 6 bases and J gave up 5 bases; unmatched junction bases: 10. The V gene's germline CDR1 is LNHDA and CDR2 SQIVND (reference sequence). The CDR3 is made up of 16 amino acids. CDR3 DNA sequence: TGTGCCAGTAGCCAACGACTAGCGGGGCAAGGAGATACGCAGTATTTT. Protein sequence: CASSQRLAGQGDTQYF.

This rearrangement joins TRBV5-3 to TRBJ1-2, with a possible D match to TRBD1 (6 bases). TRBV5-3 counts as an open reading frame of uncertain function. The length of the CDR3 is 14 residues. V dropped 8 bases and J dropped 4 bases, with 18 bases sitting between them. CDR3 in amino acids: CASKAGEVFYGYTF. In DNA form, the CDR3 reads TGTGCCAGCAAAGCAGGGGAAGTCTTCTATGGCTACACCTTC.

Here the CDR3 reads CSATGNSNQPQHF. The DNA for the CDR3 is TGCAGTGCGACAGGGAACAGCAATCAGCCCCAGCATTTT. This chain links TRBV20-1 with TRBJ1-5, with TRBD1 matching over 7 bases. CDR3 length: 13 amino acids. With 6 bases clipped from V and 1 base from J, the junction kept 3 bases outside the gene matches. The germline CDR1 and CDR2 sequences are DFQATT and SNEGSKA (reference sequence).

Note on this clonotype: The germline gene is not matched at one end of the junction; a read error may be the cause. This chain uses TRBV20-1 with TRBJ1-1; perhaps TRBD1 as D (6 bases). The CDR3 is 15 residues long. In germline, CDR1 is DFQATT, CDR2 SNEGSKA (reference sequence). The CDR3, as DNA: TGCAGTGGGGGGAAATGGGGGGGGCCTAACACTGAGGCTTTCTTT. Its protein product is CSGGKWGGPNTEAFF.

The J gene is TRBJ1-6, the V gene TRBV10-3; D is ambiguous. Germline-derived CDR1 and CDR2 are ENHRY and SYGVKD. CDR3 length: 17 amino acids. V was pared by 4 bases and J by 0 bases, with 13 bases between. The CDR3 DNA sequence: TGTGCCATCAGTGTATTCCCAAAGAGCTCCTATAATTCACCCCTCCACTTT. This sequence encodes CAISVFPKSSYNSPLHF.

DNA for the CDR3: TGTGCCAGCAGCTTAGTGCCGGGACAGCAACCCGGGGGGAATGAGCAGTTCTTC. Protein: CASSLVPGQQPGGNEQFF. V gene TRBV7-2 combines with J gene TRBJ2-1, with D possibly being TRBD1 or TRBD2 (7 bases each). CDR3 length: 18 residues. CDR1 and CDR2 (germline): SGHTA, FQGNSA. The ends were cut back, 1 base at V and 7 bases at J, with 23 bases in the middle.

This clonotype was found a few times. The CDR3 region is CASSYGWRYYNSPLHF. The CDR3 region has the DNA TGTGCCAGCAGTTACGGATGGCGGTACTATAATTCACCCCTCCACTTT. V and J are TRBV6-5 and TRBJ1-6; D is ambiguous. Germline V gene sequence: CDR1 MNHEY, CDR2 SVGAGI. The CDR3 has 16 amino acids. Trimming took 2 bases from V and 3 from J, leaving 11 bases between them.

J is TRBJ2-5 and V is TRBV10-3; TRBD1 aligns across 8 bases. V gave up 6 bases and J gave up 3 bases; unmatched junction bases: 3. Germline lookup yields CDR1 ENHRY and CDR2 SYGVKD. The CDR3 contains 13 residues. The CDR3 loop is CAISSGQEETQYF. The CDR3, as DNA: TGTGCCATCAGCTCGGGACAGGAAGAGACCCAGTACTTC.

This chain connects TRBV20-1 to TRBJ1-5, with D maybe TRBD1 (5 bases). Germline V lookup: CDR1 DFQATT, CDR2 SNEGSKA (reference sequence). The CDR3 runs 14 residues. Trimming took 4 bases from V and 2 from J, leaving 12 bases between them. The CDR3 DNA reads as TGCAGTGCTACCGGTGGAGGGGGCAATCAGCCCCAGCATTTT. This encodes CSATGGGGNQPQHF.

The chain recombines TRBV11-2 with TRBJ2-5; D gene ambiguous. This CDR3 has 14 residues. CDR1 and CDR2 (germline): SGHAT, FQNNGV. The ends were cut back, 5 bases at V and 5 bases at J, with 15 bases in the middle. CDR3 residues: CASSLTGSLETQYF. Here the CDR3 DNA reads TGTGCCAGCAGCCTAACGGGCAGTTTGGAGACCCAGTACTTC.

The CDR3 bases are TGTGCCAGCAGCTTCCAAATCACCAGTACAGATTCTAGCGAGCAGTACTTC. Protein: CASSFQITSTDSSEQYF. The rearrangement uses TRBV7-9 and TRBJ2-7; no firm D call. The V and J ends lost 3 bases and 6 bases respectively, with 24 bases between them. This CDR3 comprises 17 residues. Germline CDR1 reads SEHNR; CDR2 reads FQNEAQ (reference sequence).

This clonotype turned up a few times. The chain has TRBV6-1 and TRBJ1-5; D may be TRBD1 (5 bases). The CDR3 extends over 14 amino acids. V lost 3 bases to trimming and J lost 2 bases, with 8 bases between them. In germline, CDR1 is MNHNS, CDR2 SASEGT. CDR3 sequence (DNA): TGTGCCAGCAGTGATAGGGGAGGCAATCAGCCCCAGCATTTT. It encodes CASSDRGGNQPQHF.

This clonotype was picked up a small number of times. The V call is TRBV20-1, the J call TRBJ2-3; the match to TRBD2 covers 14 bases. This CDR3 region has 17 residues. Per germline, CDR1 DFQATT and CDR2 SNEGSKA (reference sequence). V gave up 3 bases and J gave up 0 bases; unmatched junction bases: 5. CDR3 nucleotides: TGCAGTGCTAGTCCGACTAGCGGGAGGGCCAGCACAGATACGCAGTATTTT. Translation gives CSASPTSGRASTDTQYF.

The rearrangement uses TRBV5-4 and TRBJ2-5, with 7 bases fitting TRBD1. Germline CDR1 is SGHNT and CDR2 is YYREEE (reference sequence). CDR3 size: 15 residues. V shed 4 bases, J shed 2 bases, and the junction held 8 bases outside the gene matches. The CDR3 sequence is CASSRGGQEQETQYF. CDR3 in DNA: TGTGCCAGCAGCCGTGGTGGACAGGAACAAGAGACCCAGTACTTC.

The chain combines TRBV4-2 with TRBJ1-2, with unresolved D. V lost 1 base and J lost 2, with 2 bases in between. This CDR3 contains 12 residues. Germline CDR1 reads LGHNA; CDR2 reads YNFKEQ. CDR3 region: CASSQGNYGYTF. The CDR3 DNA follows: TGTGCCAGCAGCCAAGGGAACTATGGCTACACCTTC.